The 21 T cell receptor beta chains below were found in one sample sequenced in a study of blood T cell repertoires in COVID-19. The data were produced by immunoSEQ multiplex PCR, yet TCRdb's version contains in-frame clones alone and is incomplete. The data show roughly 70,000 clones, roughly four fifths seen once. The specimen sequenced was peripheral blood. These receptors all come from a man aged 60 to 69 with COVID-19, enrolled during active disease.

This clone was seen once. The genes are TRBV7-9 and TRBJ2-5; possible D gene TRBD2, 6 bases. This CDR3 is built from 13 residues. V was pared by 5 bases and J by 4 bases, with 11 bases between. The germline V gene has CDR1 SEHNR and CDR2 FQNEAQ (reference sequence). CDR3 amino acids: CASSLMGGETQYF. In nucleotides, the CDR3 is TGTGCCAGCAGCCTGATGGGGGGAGAGACCCAGTACTTC.

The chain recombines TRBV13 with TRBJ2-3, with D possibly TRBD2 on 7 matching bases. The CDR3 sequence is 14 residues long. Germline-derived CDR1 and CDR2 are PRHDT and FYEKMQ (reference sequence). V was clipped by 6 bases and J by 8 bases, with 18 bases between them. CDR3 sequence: CASSLGGATATQYF. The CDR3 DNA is TGTGCCAGCAGTCTAGGGGGGGCCACGGCTACGCAGTATTTT.

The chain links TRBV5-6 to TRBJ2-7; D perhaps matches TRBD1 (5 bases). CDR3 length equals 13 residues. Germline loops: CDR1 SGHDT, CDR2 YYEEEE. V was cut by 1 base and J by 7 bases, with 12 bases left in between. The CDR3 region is CASSLLGLSEQYF. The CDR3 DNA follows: TGTGCCAGCAGCTTGCTGGGGCTGTCTGAGCAGTACTTC.

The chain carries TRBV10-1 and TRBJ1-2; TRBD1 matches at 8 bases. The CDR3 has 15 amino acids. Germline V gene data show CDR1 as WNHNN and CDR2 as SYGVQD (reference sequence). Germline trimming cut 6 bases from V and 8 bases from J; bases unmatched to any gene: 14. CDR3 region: CASRSTGGEVWGYTF. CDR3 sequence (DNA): TGCGCCAGCAGGTCAACAGGGGGTGAGGTTTGGGGCTACACCTTC.

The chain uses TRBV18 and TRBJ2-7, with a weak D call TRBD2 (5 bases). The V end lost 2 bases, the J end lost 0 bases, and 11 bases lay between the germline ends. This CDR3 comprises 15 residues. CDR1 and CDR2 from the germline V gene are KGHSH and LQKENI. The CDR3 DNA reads TGTGCCAGCTCACCAACTAGGCAAAGCTCCTACGAGCAGTACTTC. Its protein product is CASSPTRQSSYEQYF.

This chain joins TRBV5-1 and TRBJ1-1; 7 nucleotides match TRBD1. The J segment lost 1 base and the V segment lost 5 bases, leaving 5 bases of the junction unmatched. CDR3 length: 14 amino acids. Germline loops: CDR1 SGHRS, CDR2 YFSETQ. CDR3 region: CASRTGQTNTEAFF. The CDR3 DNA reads TGCGCCAGCAGGACGGGACAGACGAACACTGAAGCTTTCTTT.

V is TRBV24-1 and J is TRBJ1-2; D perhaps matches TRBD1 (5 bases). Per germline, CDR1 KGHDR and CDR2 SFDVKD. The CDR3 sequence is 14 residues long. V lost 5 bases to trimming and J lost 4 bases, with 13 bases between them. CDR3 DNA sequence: TGTGCCACCAGTGGCCCAGGGATGGGCTATGGCTACACCTTC. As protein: CATSGPGMGYGYTF.

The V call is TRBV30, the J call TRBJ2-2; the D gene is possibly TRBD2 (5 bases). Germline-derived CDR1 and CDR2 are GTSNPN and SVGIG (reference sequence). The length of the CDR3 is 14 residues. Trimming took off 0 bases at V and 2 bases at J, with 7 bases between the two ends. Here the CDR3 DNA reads TGTGCCTGGAGTGTTAGACTAAACACCGGGGAGCTGTTTTTT. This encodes CAWSVRLNTGELFF.

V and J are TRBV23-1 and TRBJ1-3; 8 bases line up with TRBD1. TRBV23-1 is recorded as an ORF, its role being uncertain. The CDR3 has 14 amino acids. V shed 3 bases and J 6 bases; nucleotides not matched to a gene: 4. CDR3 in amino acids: CASSHQGAINTIYF. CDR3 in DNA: TGCGCCAGCAGTCACCAGGGGGCGATAAACACCATATATTTT.

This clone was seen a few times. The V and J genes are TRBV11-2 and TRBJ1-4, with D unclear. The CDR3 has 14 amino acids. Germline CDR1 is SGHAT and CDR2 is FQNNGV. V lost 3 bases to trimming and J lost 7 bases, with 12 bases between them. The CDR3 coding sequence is TGTGCCAGCAGCTTTCAACCTACTGGTGAAAAACTGTTTTTT. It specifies CASSFQPTGEKLFF.

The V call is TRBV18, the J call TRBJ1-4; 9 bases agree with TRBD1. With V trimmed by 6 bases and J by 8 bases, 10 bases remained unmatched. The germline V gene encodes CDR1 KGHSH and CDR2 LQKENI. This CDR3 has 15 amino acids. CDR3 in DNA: TGTGCCAGCTCTCTATCGACAGGGGGAGTCGAAAAACTGTTTTTT. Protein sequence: CASSLSTGGVEKLFF. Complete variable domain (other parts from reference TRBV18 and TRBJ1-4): NAGVMQNPRHLVRRRGQEARLRCSPMKGHSHVYWYRQLPEEGLKFMVYLQKENIIDESGMPKERFSAEFPKEGPSILRIQQVVRGDSAAYFCASSLSTGGVEKLFFGSGTQLSVL.

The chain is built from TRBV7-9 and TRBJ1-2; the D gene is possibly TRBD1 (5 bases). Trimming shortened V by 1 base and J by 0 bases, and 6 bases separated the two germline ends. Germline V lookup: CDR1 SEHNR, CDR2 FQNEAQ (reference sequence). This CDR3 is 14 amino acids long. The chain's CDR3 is CASSLEGANYGYTF. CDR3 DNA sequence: TGTGCCAGCAGCTTAGAAGGGGCTAACTATGGCTACACCTTC.

The CDR3 DNA reads TGTGCCAGCAACTGGGGGGGTACTAGCACAGATACGCAGTATTTT. Translation gives CASNWGGTSTDTQYF. The rearrangement uses TRBV5-4 and TRBJ2-3; 7 bases match TRBD2. With V trimmed by 6 bases and J by 0 bases, 7 bases remained unmatched. There are 15 residues in the CDR3. Per the germline V gene, CDR1 is SGHNT and CDR2 is YYREEE (reference sequence).

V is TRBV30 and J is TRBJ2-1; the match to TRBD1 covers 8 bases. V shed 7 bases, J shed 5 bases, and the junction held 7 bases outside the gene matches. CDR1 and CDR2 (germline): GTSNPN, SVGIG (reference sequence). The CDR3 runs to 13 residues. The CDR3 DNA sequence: TGTGCCTTCCGACAGGGGAACGACAATGAGCAGTTCTTC. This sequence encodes CAFRQGNDNEQFF.

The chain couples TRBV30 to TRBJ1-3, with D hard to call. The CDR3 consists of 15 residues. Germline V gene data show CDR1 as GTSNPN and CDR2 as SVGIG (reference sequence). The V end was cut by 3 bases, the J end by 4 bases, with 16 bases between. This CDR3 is CAWRDLGVMGNTIYF. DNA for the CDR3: TGTGCCTGGAGGGACCTCGGGGTTATGGGAAACACCATATATTTT.

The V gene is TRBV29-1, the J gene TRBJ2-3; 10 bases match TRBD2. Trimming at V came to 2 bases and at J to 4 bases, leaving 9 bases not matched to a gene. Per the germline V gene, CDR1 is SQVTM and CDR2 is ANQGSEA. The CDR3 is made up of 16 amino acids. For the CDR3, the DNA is TGCAGCGTTGAAAACTGGCTAGCGGGGGAAGCAGATACGCAGTATTTT. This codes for CSVENWLAGEADTQYF.

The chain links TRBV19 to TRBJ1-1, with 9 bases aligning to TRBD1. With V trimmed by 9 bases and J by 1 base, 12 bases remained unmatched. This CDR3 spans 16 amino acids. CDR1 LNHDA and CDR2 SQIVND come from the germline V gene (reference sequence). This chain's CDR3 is CAREPPKGQGNTEAFF. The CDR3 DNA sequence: TGTGCCAGGGAACCACCAAAGGGACAGGGGAACACTGAAGCTTTCTTT.

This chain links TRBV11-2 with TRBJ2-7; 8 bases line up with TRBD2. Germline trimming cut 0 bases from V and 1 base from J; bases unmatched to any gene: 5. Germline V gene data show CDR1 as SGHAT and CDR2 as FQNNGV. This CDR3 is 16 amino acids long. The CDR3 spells CASSLDYRGGSYEQYF. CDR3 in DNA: TGTGCCAGCAGCTTAGATTATCGGGGGGGGTCCTACGAGCAGTACTTC.

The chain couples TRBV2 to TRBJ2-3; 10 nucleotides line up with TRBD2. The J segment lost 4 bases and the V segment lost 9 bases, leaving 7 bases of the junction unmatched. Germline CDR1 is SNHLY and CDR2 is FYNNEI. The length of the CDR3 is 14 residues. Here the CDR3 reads CASEKREGPDTQYF. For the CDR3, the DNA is TGTGCCAGTGAAAAGCGGGAGGGCCCAGATACGCAGTATTTT.

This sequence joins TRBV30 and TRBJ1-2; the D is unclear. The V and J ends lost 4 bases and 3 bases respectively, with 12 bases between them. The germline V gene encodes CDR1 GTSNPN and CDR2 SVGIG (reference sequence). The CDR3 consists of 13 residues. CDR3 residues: CAWTSLGDYGYTF. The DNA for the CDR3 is TGTGCCTGGACAAGTCTGGGAGACTATGGCTACACCTTC.

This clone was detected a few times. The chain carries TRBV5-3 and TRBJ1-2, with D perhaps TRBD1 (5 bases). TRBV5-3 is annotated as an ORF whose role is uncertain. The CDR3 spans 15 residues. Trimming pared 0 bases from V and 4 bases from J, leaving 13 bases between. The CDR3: CARSLVGRVGYGYTF. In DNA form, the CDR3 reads TGTGCCAGAAGCTTGGTCGGCAGGGTGGGCTATGGCTACACCTTC.